This T cell receptor (beta chain) comes out of a study of shared clonotypes between healthy human individuals. Study results and limitations: Shared clonotypes across all four donors exceeded non-shared ones in generation probability. Naive subsets generally exceeded memory subsets in estimated richness.

V shed 1 base and J shed 7 bases, with 6 bases lying between them. This CDR3 contains 12 residues. CDR1 and CDR2 from the germline V gene are SGHNT and YYREEE (reference sequence). The table came from immunoSEQ multiplex PCR; TCRdb's copy has only in-frame clones and leaves some out. The sample includes 1.4 million to 1.5 million clones, roughly 97% seen only once; the top ten take approximately 1.1%. Concerning this clone itself: The antigen remains undetermined.

This clonotype was sampled from a man in his thirties or forties in good health. What was sequenced was naive CD4+ T cells sorted from blood. Subset: CD45RA+ positively selected. This chain uses TRBV5-4 with TRBJ2-1; D is unresolved. CDR3 loop: CASSLFSNEQFF. DNA for the CDR3: TGTGCCAGCAGCTTGTTTAGTAATGAGCAGTTCTTC.